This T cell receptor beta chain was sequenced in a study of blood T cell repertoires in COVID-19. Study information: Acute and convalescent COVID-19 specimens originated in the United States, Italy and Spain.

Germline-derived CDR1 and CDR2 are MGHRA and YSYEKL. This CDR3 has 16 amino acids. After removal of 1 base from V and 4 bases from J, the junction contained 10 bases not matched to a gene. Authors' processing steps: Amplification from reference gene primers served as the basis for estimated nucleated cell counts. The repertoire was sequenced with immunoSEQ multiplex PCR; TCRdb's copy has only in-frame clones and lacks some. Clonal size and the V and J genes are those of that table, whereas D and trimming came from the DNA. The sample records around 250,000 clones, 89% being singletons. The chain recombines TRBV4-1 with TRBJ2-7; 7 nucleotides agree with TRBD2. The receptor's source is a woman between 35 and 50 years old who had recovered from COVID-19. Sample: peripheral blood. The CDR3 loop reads CASSQGTVAGLYEQYF. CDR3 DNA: TGCGCCAGCAGCCAAGGTACGGTAGCGGGCTTGTACGAGCAGTACTTC.